This T cell receptor (beta chain) derives from a study of blood T cell repertoires in COVID-19. Background on the study: Samples came from the United States, Italy and Spain, spanning acute and convalescent COVID-19. Nucleic acid was either cDNA or gDNA, and it came from T cells, B-cell-depleted T cells, or PBMCs.

Germline-derived CDR1 and CDR2 are MNHNS and SASEGT. This CDR3 is built from 14 residues. V gave up 0 bases and J gave up 8 bases, with 13 bases separating them. Original processing methods: It was from reference gene primer amplification that nucleated cell counts were estimated. The assay was immunoSEQ multiplex PCR, and TCRdb's table has in-frame clones only and misses some. The V and J calls and the clone size are those of that table, but D and trimming were determined from the DNA. The profile shows around 150,000 clones, approximately 80% of them singletons. What was sequenced was peripheral blood. The chain uses TRBV6-1 and TRBJ1-2; tentative D call: TRBD1 (5 bases). The receptor was derived from a man aged 55 to 70 with acute or convalescent COVID-19. The CDR3: CASSEAPGPWGYTF. For the CDR3, the DNA is TGTGCCAGCAGTGAAGCTCCAGGGCCTTGGGGCTACACCTTC.